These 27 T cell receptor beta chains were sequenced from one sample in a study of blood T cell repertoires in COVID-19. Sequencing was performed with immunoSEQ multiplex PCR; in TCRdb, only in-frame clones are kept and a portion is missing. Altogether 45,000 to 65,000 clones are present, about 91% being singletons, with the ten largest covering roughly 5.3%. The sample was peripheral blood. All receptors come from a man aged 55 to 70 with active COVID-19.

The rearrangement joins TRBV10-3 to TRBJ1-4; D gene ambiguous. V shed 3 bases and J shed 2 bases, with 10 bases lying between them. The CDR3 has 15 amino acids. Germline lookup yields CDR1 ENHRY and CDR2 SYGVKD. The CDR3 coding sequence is TGTGCCATCAGTGATGTGGGCAGGACTAATGAAAAACTGTTTTTT. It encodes CAISDVGRTNEKLFF.

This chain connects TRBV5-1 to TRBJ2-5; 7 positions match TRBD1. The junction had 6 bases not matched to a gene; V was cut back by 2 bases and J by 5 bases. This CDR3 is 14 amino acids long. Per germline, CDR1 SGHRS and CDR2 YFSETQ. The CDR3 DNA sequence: TGCGCCAGCAGCTTACAGGGGCCCCGGGAGACCCAGTACTTC. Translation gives CASSLQGPRETQYF.

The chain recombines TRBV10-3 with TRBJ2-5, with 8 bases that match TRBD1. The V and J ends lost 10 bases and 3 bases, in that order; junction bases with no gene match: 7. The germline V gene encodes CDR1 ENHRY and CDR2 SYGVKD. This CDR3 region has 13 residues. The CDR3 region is CATRGQGEETQYF. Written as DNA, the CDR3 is TGTGCCACAAGAGGACAGGGAGAAGAGACCCAGTACTTC.

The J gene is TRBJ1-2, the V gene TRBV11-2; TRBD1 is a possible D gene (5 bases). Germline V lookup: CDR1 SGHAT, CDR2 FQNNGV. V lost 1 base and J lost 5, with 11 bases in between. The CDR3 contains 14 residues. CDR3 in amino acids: CASSLGAGQYGYTF. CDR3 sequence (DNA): TGTGCCAGCAGCTTAGGGGCGGGGCAGTATGGCTACACCTTC.

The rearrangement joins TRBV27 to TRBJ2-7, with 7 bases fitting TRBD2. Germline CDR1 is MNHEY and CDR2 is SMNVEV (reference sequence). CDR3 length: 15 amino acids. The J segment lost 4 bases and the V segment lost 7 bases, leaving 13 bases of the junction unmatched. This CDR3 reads CASILGLVKGYEQYF. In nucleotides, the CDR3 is TGTGCCAGCATCCTAGGACTAGTCAAGGGTTACGAGCAGTACTTC.

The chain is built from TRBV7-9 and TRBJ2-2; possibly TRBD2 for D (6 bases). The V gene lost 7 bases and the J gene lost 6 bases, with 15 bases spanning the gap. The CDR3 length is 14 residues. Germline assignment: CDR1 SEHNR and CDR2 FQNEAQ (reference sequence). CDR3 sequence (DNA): TGTGCCAGCACCCCCCTGGCGGGACCCGGGGAGCTGTTTTTT. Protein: CASTPLAGPGELFF. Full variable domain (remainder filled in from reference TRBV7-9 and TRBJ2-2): DTGVSQNPRHKITKRGQNVTFRCDPISEHNRLYWYRQTLGQGPEFLTYFQNEAQLEKSRLLSDRFSAERPKGSFSTLEIQRTEQGDSAMYLCASTPLAGPGELFFGEGSRLTVL.

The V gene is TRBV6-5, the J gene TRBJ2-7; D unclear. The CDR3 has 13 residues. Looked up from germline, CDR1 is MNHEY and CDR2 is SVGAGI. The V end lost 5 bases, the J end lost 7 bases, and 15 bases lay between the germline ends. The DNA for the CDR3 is TGTGCCAGCAGTCCTACTGGGTCGGGTGAGCAGTACTTC. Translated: CASSPTGSGEQYF.

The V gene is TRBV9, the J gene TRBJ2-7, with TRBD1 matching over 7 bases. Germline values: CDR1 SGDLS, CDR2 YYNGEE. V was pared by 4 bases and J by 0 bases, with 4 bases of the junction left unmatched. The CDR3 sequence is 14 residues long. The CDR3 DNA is TGTGCCAGCAGCCCCGGACAGGACTCCTACGAGCAGTACTTC. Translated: CASSPGQDSYEQYF.

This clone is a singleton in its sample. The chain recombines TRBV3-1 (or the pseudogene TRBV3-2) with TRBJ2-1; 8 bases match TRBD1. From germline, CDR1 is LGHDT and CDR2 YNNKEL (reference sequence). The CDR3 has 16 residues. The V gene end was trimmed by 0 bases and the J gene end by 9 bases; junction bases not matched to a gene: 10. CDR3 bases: TGTGCCAGCAGCCAAGATACGAGACAGGGGAATGCTGAGCAGTTCTTC. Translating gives CASSQDTRQGNAEQFF.

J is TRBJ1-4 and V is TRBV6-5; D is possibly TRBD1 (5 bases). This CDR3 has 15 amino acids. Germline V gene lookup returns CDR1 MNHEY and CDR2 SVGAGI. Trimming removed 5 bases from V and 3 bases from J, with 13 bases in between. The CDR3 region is CASSPIRVSNEKLFF. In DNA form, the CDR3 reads TGTGCCAGCAGTCCCATCAGGGTGTCTAATGAAAAACTGTTTTTT.

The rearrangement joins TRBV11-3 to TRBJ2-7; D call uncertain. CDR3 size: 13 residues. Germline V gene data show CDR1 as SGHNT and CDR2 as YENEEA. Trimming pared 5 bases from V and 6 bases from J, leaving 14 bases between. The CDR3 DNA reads TGTGCCAGCAGCCCCGCCTATCCTGGCGAGCAGTACTTC. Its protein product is CASSPAYPGEQYF.

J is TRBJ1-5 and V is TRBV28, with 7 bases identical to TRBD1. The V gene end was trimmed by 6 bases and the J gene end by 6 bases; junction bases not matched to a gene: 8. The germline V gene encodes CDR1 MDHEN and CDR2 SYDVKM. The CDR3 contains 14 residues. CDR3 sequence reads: CASSPTGNGQPQHF. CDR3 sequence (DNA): TGTGCCAGCAGCCCGACAGGGAACGGTCAGCCCCAGCATTTT.

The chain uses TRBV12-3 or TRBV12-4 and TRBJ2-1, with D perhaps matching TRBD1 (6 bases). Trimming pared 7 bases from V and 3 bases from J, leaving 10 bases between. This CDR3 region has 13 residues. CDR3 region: CASTMTGYNEQFF. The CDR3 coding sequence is TGTGCCAGCACCATGACAGGCTACAATGAGCAGTTCTTC.

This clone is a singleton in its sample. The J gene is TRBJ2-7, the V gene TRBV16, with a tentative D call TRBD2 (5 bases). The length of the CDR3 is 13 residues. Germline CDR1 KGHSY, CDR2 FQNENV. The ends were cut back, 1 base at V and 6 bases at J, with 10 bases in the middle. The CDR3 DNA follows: TGTGCCAGCAGCCAATATCGGGGAGCCGAGCAGTACTTC. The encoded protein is CASSQYRGAEQYF.

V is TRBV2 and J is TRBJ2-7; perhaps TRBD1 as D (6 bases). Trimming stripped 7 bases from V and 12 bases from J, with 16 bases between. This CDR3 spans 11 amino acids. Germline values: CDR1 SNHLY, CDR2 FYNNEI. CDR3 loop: CASTLQGSWYF. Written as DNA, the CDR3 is TGTGCCAGCACTCTACAGGGTTCTTGGTACTTC. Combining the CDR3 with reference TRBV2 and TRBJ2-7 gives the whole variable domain EPEVTQTPSHQVTQMGQEVILRCVPISNHLYFYWYRQILGQKVEFLVSFYNNEISEKSEIFDDQFSVERPDGSNFTLKIRSTKLEDSAMYFCASTLQGSWYFGPGTRLTVT.

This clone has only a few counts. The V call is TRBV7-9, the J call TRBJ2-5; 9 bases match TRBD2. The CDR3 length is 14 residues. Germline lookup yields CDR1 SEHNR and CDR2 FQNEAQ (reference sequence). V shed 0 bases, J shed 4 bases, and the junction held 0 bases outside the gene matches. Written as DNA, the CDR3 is TGTGCCAGCAGCTTAGCTAGCGGGAGAGAGACCCAGTACTTC. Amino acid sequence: CASSLASGRETQYF.

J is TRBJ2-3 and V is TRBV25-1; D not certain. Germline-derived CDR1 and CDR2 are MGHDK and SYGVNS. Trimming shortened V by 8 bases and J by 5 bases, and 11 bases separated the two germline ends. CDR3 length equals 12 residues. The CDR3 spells CASSTSVDTQYF. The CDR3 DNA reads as TGTGCCAGCTCCACGTCAGTAGATACGCAGTATTTT.

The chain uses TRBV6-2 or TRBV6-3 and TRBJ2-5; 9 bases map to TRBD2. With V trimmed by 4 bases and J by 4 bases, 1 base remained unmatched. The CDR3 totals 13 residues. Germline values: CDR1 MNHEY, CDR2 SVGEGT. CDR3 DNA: TGTGCCAGCAGTTTTAGCGGGAGAGAGACCCAGTACTTC. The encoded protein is CASSFSGRETQYF.

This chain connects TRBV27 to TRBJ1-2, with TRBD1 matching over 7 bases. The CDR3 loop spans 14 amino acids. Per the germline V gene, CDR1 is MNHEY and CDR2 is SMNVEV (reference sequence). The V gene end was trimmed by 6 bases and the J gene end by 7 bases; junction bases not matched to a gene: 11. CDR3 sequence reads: CASSRRRQGSGYTF. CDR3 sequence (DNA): TGTGCCAGCAGCCGGCGTCGACAGGGAAGTGGCTACACCTTC.

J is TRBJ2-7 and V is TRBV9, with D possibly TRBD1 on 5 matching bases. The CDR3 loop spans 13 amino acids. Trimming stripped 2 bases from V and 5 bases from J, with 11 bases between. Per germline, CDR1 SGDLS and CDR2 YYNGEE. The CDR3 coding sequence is TGTGCCAGCAGCGTTTCCAGGGCGGACGAGCAGTACTTC. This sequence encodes CASSVSRADEQYF. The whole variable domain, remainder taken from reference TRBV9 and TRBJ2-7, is DSGVTQTPKHLITATGQRVTLRCSPRSGDLSVYWYQQSLDQGLQFLIQYYNGEERAKGNILERFSAQQFPDLHSELNLSSLELGDSALYFCASSVSRADEQYFGPGTRLTVT.

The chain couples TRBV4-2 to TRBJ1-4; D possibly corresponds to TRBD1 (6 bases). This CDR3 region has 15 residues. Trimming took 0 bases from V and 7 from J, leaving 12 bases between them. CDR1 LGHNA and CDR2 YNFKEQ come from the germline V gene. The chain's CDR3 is CASSQDQGFVEKLFF. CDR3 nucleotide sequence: TGTGCCAGCAGCCAAGACCAGGGGTTTGTTGAAAAACTGTTTTTT.

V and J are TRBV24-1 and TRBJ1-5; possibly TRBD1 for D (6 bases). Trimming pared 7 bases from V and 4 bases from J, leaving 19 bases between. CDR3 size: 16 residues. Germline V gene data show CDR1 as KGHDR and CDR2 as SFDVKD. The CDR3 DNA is TGTGCCACCAGCCAATCAGGGGCGGGGGATAATCAGCCCCAGCATTTT. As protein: CATSQSGAGDNQPQHF.

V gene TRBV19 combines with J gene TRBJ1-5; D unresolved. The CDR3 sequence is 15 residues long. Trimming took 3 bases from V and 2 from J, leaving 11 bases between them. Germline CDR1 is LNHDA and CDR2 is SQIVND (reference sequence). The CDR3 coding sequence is TGTGCCAGTAGTATTCGGGGTCAGGGCAATCAGCCCCAGCATTTT. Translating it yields CASSIRGQGNQPQHF.

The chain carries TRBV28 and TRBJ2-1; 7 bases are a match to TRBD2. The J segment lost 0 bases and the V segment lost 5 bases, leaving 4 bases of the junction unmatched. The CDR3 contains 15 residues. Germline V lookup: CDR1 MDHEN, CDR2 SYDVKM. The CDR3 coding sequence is TGTGCCAGCAGTGTAGCGGGTAGCTCCTACAATGAGCAGTTCTTC. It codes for CASSVAGSSYNEQFF. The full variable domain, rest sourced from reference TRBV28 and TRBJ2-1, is DVKVTQSSRYLVKRTGEKVFLECVQDMDHENMFWYRQDPGLGLRLIYFSYDVKMKEKGDIPEGYSVSREKKERFSLILESASTNQTSMYLCASSVAGSSYNEQFFGPGTRLTVL.

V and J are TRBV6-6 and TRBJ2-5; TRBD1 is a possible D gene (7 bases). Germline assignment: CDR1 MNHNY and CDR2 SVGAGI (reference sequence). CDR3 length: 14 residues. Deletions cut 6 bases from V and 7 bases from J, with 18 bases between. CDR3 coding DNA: TGTGCCAGCAGCCCCAGGGGGGCTCAGGGGACCCAGTACTTC. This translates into CASSPRGAQGTQYF.

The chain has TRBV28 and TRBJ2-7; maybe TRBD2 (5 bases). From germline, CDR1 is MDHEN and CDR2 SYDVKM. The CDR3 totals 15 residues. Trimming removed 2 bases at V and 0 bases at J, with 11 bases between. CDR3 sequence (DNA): TGTGCCAGCAGTTTAATGTCTAGCAGCTCCTACGAGCAGTACTTC. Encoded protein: CASSLMSSSSYEQYF.

This CDR3 is CASSLVTNVDTQYF. For the CDR3, the DNA is TGTGCCAGCAGCTTAGTGACTAACGTAGATACGCAGTATTTT. This chain connects TRBV7-2 to TRBJ2-3, with a tentative D call TRBD2 (5 bases). Germline CDR1 and CDR2: SGHTA and FQGNSA. The V gene lost 1 base and the J gene lost 5 bases, with 10 bases spanning the gap. This CDR3 spans 14 amino acids.